This TCR beta chain was retrieved from a study of blood T cell repertoires in COVID-19. The overall study: The United States, Italy and Spain were the sources of the acute and convalescent COVID-19 samples.

Generated by immunoSEQ multiplex PCR, the TCRdb table keeps only in-frame clones and is missing some. This sample has around 92,000 clones, with roughly nine tenths found just once. CDR3 size: 15 residues. V lost 4 bases and J lost 8; bases outside the gene matches: 12. In germline, CDR1 is LNHDA, CDR2 SQIVND (reference sequence). The clonotype was recovered from a woman at least 80 years old with active COVID-19. The rearrangement uses TRBV19 and TRBJ2-3; 7 bases map to TRBD2. Sequences were obtained from peripheral blood. The CDR3 sequence is CASSKERGPSGTQYF. In nucleotides, the CDR3 is TGTGCCAGTAGTAAGGAGCGGGGCCCGTCCGGTACGCAGTATTTT. Combining the CDR3 with reference TRBV19 and TRBJ2-3 gives the whole variable domain DGGITQSPKYLFRKEGQNVTLSCEQNLNHDAMYWYRQDPGQGLRLIYYSQIVNDFQKGDIAEGYSVSREKKESFPLTVTSAQKNPTAFYLCASSKERGPSGTQYFGPGTRLTVL.